The 13 T cell receptor beta chains below were found in one sample sequenced in a study of post-analysis software for immune sequencing data. cDNA libraries for TCR beta contained unique molecular identifiers. TCRdb re-called the PCR reads through MiXCR, storing one row per CDR3 protein. There are roughly 870,000 distinct CDR3 sequences in the sample; about 50% occur only once, and 4.6% lies in the top ten. These receptors are not linked to any known antigen. Notes on the study in general: About five TRBV segments occurring more often in patients than controls included TRBV5-6, TRBV5-1 and TRBV20-1.

Sample: blood. Receptor source: a girl aged 5-17 years with multiple sclerosis.

This clonotype was detected only a few times. The V and J genes are TRBV20-1 and TRBJ2-7; D possibly corresponds to TRBD2 (6 bases). This CDR3 is built from 18 residues. The germline V and J ends were trimmed by 0 bases and 0 bases, with 21 bases remaining between them. Germline lookup yields CDR1 DFQATT and CDR2 SNEGSKA (reference sequence). The CDR3 nucleotides are TGCAGTGCTAGAGATAGTCCGGCTAGCGCCCTAGGCTCCTACGAGCAGTACTTC. It is translated as CSARDSPASALGSYEQYF.

The sample holds a few counts of this clonotype. The rearrangement links TRBV10-3 to TRBJ2-1; TRBD1 matches 12 bases. CDR1 is ENHRY and CDR2 is SYGVKD in the germline V gene. Trimming removed 3 bases from V and 7 bases from J; junction bases left unmatched: 7. The CDR3 consists of 16 residues. The CDR3 region is CAISDIGTGGGNEQFF. CDR3 sequence (DNA): TGTGCCATCAGTGATATAGGGACAGGGGGCGGAAATGAGCAGTTCTTC.

This chain connects TRBV20-1 to TRBJ2-1; 8 nucleotides match TRBD2. From germline, CDR1 is DFQATT and CDR2 SNEGSKA (reference sequence). V shed 7 bases and J 9 bases; nucleotides not matched to a gene: 17. CDR3 length equals 15 residues. The CDR3 region has the DNA TGCAGTGTTACTAGGAGAGCGGGAGCCCTCGGTGAGCAGTTCTTC. Amino acids: CSVTRRAGALGEQFF.

V is TRBV7-3 and J is TRBJ1-2; D is perhaps TRBD1 (6 bases). V dropped 1 base and J dropped 4 bases, with 7 bases sitting between them. CDR3 length: 13 residues. CDR1 and CDR2 from the germline V gene are SGHTA and FQGTGA. The CDR3 nucleotides are TGTGCCAGCAGCTTAAAAGGGGGCTATGGCTACACCTTC. This codes for CASSLKGGYGYTF. Full variable domain (remainder filled in from reference TRBV7-3 and TRBJ1-2): GAGVSQTPSNKVTEKGKYVELRCDPISGHTALYWYRQSLGQGPEFLIYFQGTGAADDSGLPNDRFFAVRPEGSVSTLKIQRTERGDSAVYLCASSLKGGYGYTFGSGTRLTVV.

This clonotype occurred once. The rearrangement links TRBV2 to TRBJ2-7; 7 nucleotides align to TRBD2. V trimming: 0 bases; J trimming: 3 bases; junction bases outside the gene matches: 5. The CDR3 totals 15 residues. The V gene's germline CDR1 is SNHLY and CDR2 FYNNEI. The CDR3, as DNA: TGTGCCAGCAGTGAAGCTAGCGGGTTAGGCTACGAGCAGTACTTC. This encodes CASSEASGLGYEQYF.

V usage is TRBV29-1 and J usage is TRBJ2-3; 8 positions agree with TRBD1. The CDR3 runs to 14 residues. Trimming cost V 6 bases and J 1 base; bases outside gene matches: 6. Germline values: CDR1 SQVTM, CDR2 ANQGSEA. CDR3 sequence: CSVTTGVGTDTQYF. The CDR3 region has the DNA TGCAGCGTCACGACAGGGGTGGGCACAGATACGCAGTATTTT.

The V call is TRBV29-1, the J call TRBJ2-5; TRBD2 aligns across 12 bases. Trimming removed 4 bases from V and 4 bases from J; junction bases left unmatched: 7. The germline V gene encodes CDR1 SQVTM and CDR2 ANQGSEA. This CDR3 comprises 15 residues. CDR3 coding DNA: TGCAGCGTTGCCCCGCTACTAGCGGGAGGAGAGACCCAGTACTTC. It translates to CSVAPLLAGGETQYF.

The chain employs TRBV4-1 and TRBJ1-2; 8 bases map to TRBD1. The CDR3 totals 16 residues. Trimming at V came to 1 base and at J to 4 bases, leaving 8 bases not matched to a gene. Germline V gene data show CDR1 as MGHRA and CDR2 as YSYEKL. The CDR3 DNA reads TGCGCCAGCAGCCAAGTCGACCCAACAGGGGGCTATGGCTACACCTTC. This codes for CASSQVDPTGGYGYTF.

The V and J genes are TRBV4-2 and TRBJ2-1; 9 bases match TRBD1. Looked up from germline, CDR1 is LGHNA and CDR2 is YNFKEQ. V trimming: 2 bases; J trimming: 7 bases; junction bases outside the gene matches: 9. The CDR3 extends over 16 amino acids. The CDR3 DNA is TGTGCCAGCAGCCAACCCTTGACAGGGGGTAGGAATGAGCAGTTCTTC. This gives the protein CASSQPLTGGRNEQFF.

J is TRBJ1-2 and V is TRBV5-1; 9 bases agree with TRBD1. V lost 2 bases and J lost 0; bases outside the gene matches: 8. This CDR3 spans 17 amino acids. CDR1 SGHRS and CDR2 YFSETQ come from the germline V gene. This chain's CDR3 is CASSFETGGLSNYGYTF. The DNA of the CDR3 is TGCGCCAGCAGCTTTGAAACAGGGGGCCTCTCTAACTATGGCTACACCTTC.

This clonotype has only a few counts. CDR3 sequence reads: CAISEGSGLAEFF. CDR3 DNA sequence: TGTGCCATCAGTGAGGGAAGCGGACTAGCGGAGTTCTTC. This chain uses TRBV10-3 with TRBJ2-1; 10 bases agree with TRBD2. CDR1 is ENHRY, CDR2 SYGVKD, per germline. With 2 bases clipped from V and 14 bases from J, the junction kept 6 bases outside the gene matches. This CDR3 has 13 amino acids.

This chain links TRBV20-1 with TRBJ2-1, with TRBD2 as a possible D gene (7 bases). The germline CDR1 and CDR2 sequences are DFQATT and SNEGSKA (reference sequence). The CDR3 has 14 residues. Trimming cost V 5 bases and J 6 bases, with 17 bases left between them. The CDR3 loop is CSADGGASGNEQFF. The CDR3 DNA reads as TGCAGTGCTGATGGGGGGGCGTCAGGCAATGAGCAGTTCTTC.

The chain recombines TRBV7-2 with TRBJ2-1; D gene uncertain. The CDR3 spans 14 residues. V lost 4 bases to trimming and J lost 1 base, with 8 bases between them. CDR1 SGHTA and CDR2 FQGNSA come from the germline V gene. CDR3 DNA sequence: TGTGCCAGCAGCTGGAGACAATCCTACAATGAGCAGTTCTTC. Translating it yields CASSWRQSYNEQFF.